This passage covers 21 T cell receptor beta chains from one sample sequenced in a study of T cell responses to AZD1222 COVID-19 vaccine. Clones were read by immunoSEQ multiplex PCR, and TCRdb kept only the in-frame ones, dropping some. This sample's table reports under 150,000 clones. The sequencing input was peripheral blood. These receptors were obtained from an adult in good health.

The rearrangement links TRBV24-1 to TRBJ1-2; possible D gene TRBD1, 5 bases. The CDR3 sequence is 15 residues long. Germline loops: CDR1 KGHDR, CDR2 SFDVKD. V lost 7 bases to trimming and J lost 4 bases, with 18 bases between them. This CDR3 is CATRGPMGSTYGYTF. CDR3 DNA sequence: TGTGCCACCAGGGGACCCATGGGGTCTACCTATGGCTACACCTTC.

The chain is built from TRBV3-1 (or the pseudogene TRBV3-2) and TRBJ2-1; D not resolved. With 2 bases removed from V and 7 bases from J, the gap between germline ends came to 9 bases. Germline-derived CDR1 and CDR2 are LGHDT and YNNKEL (reference sequence). CDR3 length: 13 amino acids. The CDR3, as DNA: TGTGCCAGCAGCCAATGGGGTCTGAATGAGCAGTTCTTC. Protein sequence: CASSQWGLNEQFF.

The chain is built from TRBV21-1 and TRBJ2-7; the table's D call, TRBD2, has no DNA check behind it. TRBV21-1 is deemed a pseudogene. This CDR3 spans 14 amino acids. The CDR3 loop is CASSTGGWVYEQYF. The CDR3 bases are TGTGCCAGCAGCACAGGCGGGTGGGTTTACGAGCAGTACTTC.

The chain carries TRBV5-1 and TRBJ2-3, with D perhaps matching TRBD2 (6 bases). Trimming shortened V by 5 bases and J by 2 bases, and 12 bases separated the two germline ends. CDR1 is SGHRS, CDR2 YFSETQ, per germline. CDR3 length equals 14 residues. CDR3 region: CASREGINTDTQYF. CDR3 bases: TGCGCCAGCAGGGAGGGGATAAACACAGATACGCAGTATTTT.

The genes are TRBV6-5 and TRBJ1-1; D is uncertain. In germline, CDR1 is MNHEY, CDR2 SVGAGI. This CDR3 spans 13 amino acids. The CDR3 sequence: CAHSEGLYTEAFF. The CDR3 DNA reads TGTGCTCACAGCGAAGGTTTATACACTGAAGCTTTCTTT.

CDR3 region: CASIRAGRLYEQYF. The CDR3 DNA is TGTGCCAGCATCCGGGCAGGTCGACTCTACGAGCAGTACTTC. V usage is TRBV5-8 and J usage is TRBJ2-7; D gene ambiguous. Germline CDR1 SGHTS, CDR2 YDEGEE. Between the trimmed V and J ends, which lost 6 bases and 3 bases, there was a span of 16 bases. The length of the CDR3 is 14 residues.

The chain combines TRBV7-8 with TRBJ1-6; unclear D gene. V lost 5 bases and J lost 3, with 5 bases in between. This CDR3 spans 13 amino acids. Looked up from germline, CDR1 is SGHVS and CDR2 is FQNEAQ. The CDR3 nucleotides are TGTGCCAGCAGCGAGGGCTATAATTCACCCCTCCACTTT. Protein product: CASSEGYNSPLHF.

The CDR3 spells CASRPGGGTEAFF. The CDR3 region has the DNA TGTGCCAGCAGGCCCGGGGGGGGCACTGAAGCTTTCTTT. V is TRBV12-3 or TRBV12-4 and J is TRBJ1-1; possibly TRBD1 for D (5 bases). V shed 6 bases and J shed 4 bases, with 12 bases lying between them. The CDR3 runs to 13 residues.

The genes are TRBV5-6 and TRBJ1-1; D possibly corresponds to TRBD1 (6 bases). Germline loops: CDR1 SGHDT, CDR2 YYEEEE. The CDR3 extends over 15 amino acids. V was trimmed by 0 bases and J by 1 base, leaving 10 bases between them. The CDR3 spells CASSLGVTGNTEAFF. The CDR3 DNA reads as TGTGCCAGCAGCTTGGGGGTGACAGGGAACACTGAAGCTTTCTTT.

The chain has TRBV6-1 and TRBJ2-2; D gene uncertain. Germline CDR1 reads MNHNS; CDR2 reads SASEGT. The CDR3 is 16 amino acids. V dropped 1 base and J dropped 0 bases, with 9 bases sitting between them. The CDR3 reads CASSEGWHSNTGELFF. DNA for the CDR3: TGTGCCAGCAGTGAAGGGTGGCATTCGAACACCGGGGAGCTGTTTTTT.

The chain is built from TRBV7-2 and TRBJ2-5; D is ambiguous. The CDR3 has 13 residues. Germline CDR1 reads SGHTA; CDR2 reads FQGNSA. V was cut by 1 base and J by 4 bases, with 7 bases left in between. The CDR3 here is CASSLGPRETQYF. In nucleotides, the CDR3 is TGTGCCAGCAGCTTAGGCCCGCGAGAGACCCAGTACTTC. The full variable domain, completed using reference TRBV7-2 and TRBJ2-5, is GAGVSQSPSNKVTEKGKDVELRCDPISGHTALYWYRQSLGQGLEFLIYFQGNSAPDKSGLPSDRFSAERTGGSVSTLTIQRTQQEDSAVYLCASSLGPRETQYFGPGTRLLVL.

CDR3 loop: CASSPDRDTEAFF. As DNA, the CDR3 is TGTGCCAGCAGCCCGGACAGGGACACTGAAGCTTTCTTT. V is TRBV11-2 and J is TRBJ1-1; TRBD1 aligns across 8 bases. CDR3 length equals 13 residues. Germline V CDR1 and CDR2: SGHAT, FQNNGV. The V gene end was trimmed by 5 bases and the J gene end by 3 bases; junction bases not matched to a gene: 2.

Concerning this clone: The same CDR3 is also encoded by other DNA sequences in this sample. V usage is TRBV10-2 and J usage is TRBJ2-7, with D possibly called TRBD1 or TRBD2 (5 bases each). The CDR3 extends over 14 amino acids. V lost 0 bases, J lost 2 bases, and 8 bases lay in between. The germline gives CDR1 WSHSY, CDR2 SAAADI. CDR3 sequence: CASSESWGPYEQYF. The CDR3 nucleotides are TGCGCCAGCAGTGAGTCTTGGGGACCCTACGAGCAGTACTTC.

The rearrangement links TRBV11-3 to TRBJ1-1; D not resolved. Per germline, CDR1 SGHNT and CDR2 YENEEA. Trimming took 0 bases from V and 6 from J, leaving 8 bases between them. The CDR3 extends over 13 amino acids. This CDR3 reads CASSLDGWAEAFF. Written as DNA, the CDR3 is TGTGCCAGCAGCTTAGACGGGTGGGCTGAAGCTTTCTTT.

The J gene is TRBJ1-2, the V gene TRBV6-5; the match to TRBD1 covers 9 bases. The junction had 1 base not matched to a gene; V was cut back by 4 bases and J by 4 bases. Germline V gene sequence: CDR1 MNHEY, CDR2 SVGAGI. There are 13 residues in the CDR3. The CDR3 loop reads CASSSGQGYGYTF. Here the CDR3 DNA reads TGTGCCAGCAGTTCGGGACAGGGCTATGGCTACACCTTC.

The V gene is TRBV11-2, the J gene TRBJ1-1; 7 bases fit TRBD1. CDR1 SGHAT and CDR2 FQNNGV come from the germline V gene. With V trimmed by 4 bases and J by 5 bases, 7 bases remained unmatched. The CDR3 is 14 residues long. DNA of the CDR3: TGTGCCAGCAGCTCAGCAGTCAGGGGGACTGAAGCTTTCTTT. Its translation is CASSSAVRGTEAFF. Full variable domain (missing parts from reference TRBV11-2 and TRBJ1-1): EAGVAQSPRYKIIEKRQSVAFWCNPISGHATLYWYQQILGQGPKLLIQFQNNGVVDDSQLPKDRFSAERLKGVDSTLKIQPAKLEDSAVYLCASSSAVRGTEAFFGQGTRLTVV.

The chain couples TRBV21-1 to TRBJ2-3; the table's D call, TRBD2, has no DNA check behind it. TRBV21-1 is annotated as a pseudogene. There are 15 residues in the CDR3. CDR3 protein: CASSKLAGAEDTQYF. CDR3 coding DNA: TGTGCCAGCAGCAAACTAGCGGGGGCAGAGGATACGCAGTATTTT.

The rearrangement links TRBV7-6 to TRBJ2-1; TRBD2 matches 7 bases. Germline CDR1 reads SGHVS; CDR2 reads FNYEAQ. This CDR3 comprises 15 residues. The junction had 5 bases not matched to a gene; V was cut back by 6 bases and J by 0 bases. The CDR3 spells CASSSPGGSYNEQFF. The CDR3 DNA sequence: TGTGCCAGCAGTTCACCGGGGGGCTCCTACAATGAGCAGTTCTTC.

The chain joins TRBV19 to TRBJ2-5; 11 bases are shared with TRBD2. CDR1 and CDR2 from the germline V gene are LNHDA and SQIVND (reference sequence). The CDR3 is made up of 15 amino acids. J lost 2 bases, V lost 4 bases, and 3 bases had no gene match. The CDR3 spells CASSTGTSGQETQYF. CDR3 bases: TGTGCCAGTAGTACTGGGACTAGCGGACAAGAGACCCAGTACTTC.

The chain recombines TRBV9 with TRBJ2-3; D is unclear. The CDR3 has 14 amino acids. From germline, CDR1 is SGDLS and CDR2 YYNGEE. V lost 0 bases, J lost 3 bases, and 8 bases lay in between. CDR3 sequence reads: CASSVEWVTDTQYF. CDR3 DNA: TGTGCCAGCAGCGTAGAATGGGTTACAGATACGCAGTATTTT. The complete variable domain, with remaining parts taken from reference TRBV9 and TRBJ2-3, reads DSGVTQTPKHLITATGQRVTLRCSPRSGDLSVYWYQQSLDQGLQFLIQYYNGEERAKGNILERFSAQQFPDLHSELNLSSLELGDSALYFCASSVEWVTDTQYFGPGTRLTVL.

The J gene is TRBJ2-5, the V gene TRBV11-3, with 8 bases lining up with TRBD1. The V and J ends lost 3 bases and 0 bases, in that order; junction bases with no gene match: 9. This CDR3 contains 17 residues. The germline V gene encodes CDR1 SGHNT and CDR2 YENEEA. CDR3 in amino acids: CASSFPIWGQDQETQYF. In DNA, the CDR3 is TGTGCCAGCAGCTTCCCAATTTGGGGACAGGACCAAGAGACCCAGTACTTC.